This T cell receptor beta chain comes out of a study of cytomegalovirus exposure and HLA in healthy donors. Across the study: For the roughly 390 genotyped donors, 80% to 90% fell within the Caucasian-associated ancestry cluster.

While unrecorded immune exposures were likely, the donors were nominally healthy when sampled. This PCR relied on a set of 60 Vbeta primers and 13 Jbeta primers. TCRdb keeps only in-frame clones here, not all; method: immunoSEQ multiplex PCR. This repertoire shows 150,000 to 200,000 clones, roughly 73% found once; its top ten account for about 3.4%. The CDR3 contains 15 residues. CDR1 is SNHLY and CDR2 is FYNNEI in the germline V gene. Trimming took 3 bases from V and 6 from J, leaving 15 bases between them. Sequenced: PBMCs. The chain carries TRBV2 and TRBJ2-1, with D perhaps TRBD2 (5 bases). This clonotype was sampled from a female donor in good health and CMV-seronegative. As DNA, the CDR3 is TGTGCCAGCAGTGAGTTGCGCCTAGGGAGCAATGAGCAGTTCTTC. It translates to CASSELRLGSNEQFF.